A single sample is the source of the 23 T cell receptor beta chains below, sequenced in a study of T cells in Graves' hyperthyroidism and ophthalmopathy. Template material for amplifying TCR beta CDR3 regions consisted of RNA transcripts. The HTBI set primed first-round TCR CDR3 RT-PCR. MiXCR, run by TCRdb on the multiplex PCR reads, gives a single entry per CDR3 protein. The sample contains 750,000 to 900,000 distinct CDR3 sequences, around 38% of which appear only once. The material sequenced was blood. The receptors stem from a man between 18 and 29 years old with Graves' hyperthyroidism.

The sample holds a few counts of this clonotype. The chain couples TRBV7-9 to TRBJ1-1; a possible D gene is TRBD1 (5 bases). CDR3 length: 13 amino acids. Germline V lookup: CDR1 SEHNR, CDR2 FQNEAQ (reference sequence). V lost 8 bases and J lost 6, with 16 bases in between. In nucleotides, the CDR3 is TGTGCCAGCGGGACTTGGGGGGGGGCTGAAGCTTTCTTT. Protein product: CASGTWGGAEAFF.

This clonotype was counted ten times or more. The chain combines TRBV7-8 with TRBJ2-2, with 8 bases lining up with TRBD1. This CDR3 is 15 amino acids long. Germline CDR1 and CDR2: SGHVS and FQNEAQ. Unmatched junction bases numbered 12, after V lost 6 bases and J lost 9 bases. CDR3 sequence reads: CASRKDRAIGRELFF. The CDR3, as DNA: TGTGCCAGCAGGAAGGACAGGGCCATCGGCCGGGAGCTGTTTTTT.

The chain has TRBV7-2 and TRBJ2-5; TRBD2 might be the D (7 bases). The CDR3 sequence is 15 residues long. Germline-derived CDR1 and CDR2 are SGHTA and FQGNSA. V dropped 5 bases and J dropped 4 bases, with 17 bases sitting between them. The CDR3, as DNA: TGTGCCAGCAGCCACGAACGGGGGGCAGGAGAGACCCAGTACTTC. Residues: CASSHERGAGETQYF. The full variable domain, rest sourced from reference TRBV7-2 and TRBJ2-5, is GAGVSQSPSNKVTEKGKDVELRCDPISGHTALYWYRQSLGQGLEFLIYFQGNSAPDKSGLPSDRFSAERTGGSVSTLTIQRTQQEDSAVYLCASSHERGAGETQYFGPGTRLLVL.

This chain uses TRBV9 with TRBJ1-2; the D gene is possibly TRBD1 (5 bases). Germline loops: CDR1 SGDLS, CDR2 YYNGEE. This CDR3 is built from 14 residues. Deletions cut 0 bases from V and 3 bases from J, with 9 bases between. As DNA, the CDR3 is TGTGCCAGCAGCGTAGCCAGGGAAGACTATGGCTACACCTTC. This sequence encodes CASSVAREDYGYTF. The whole variable domain, filled in from reference TRBV9 and TRBJ1-2, reads DSGVTQTPKHLITATGQRVTLRCSPRSGDLSVYWYQQSLDQGLQFLIQYYNGEERAKGNILERFSAQQFPDLHSELNLSSLELGDSALYFCASSVAREDYGYTFGSGTRLTVV.

The genes are TRBV11-1 and TRBJ1-2; TRBD1 is a possible D gene (5 bases). CDR3 length: 14 amino acids. Germline CDR1 SGHAT, CDR2 FQDESV (reference sequence). V dropped 2 bases and J dropped 2 bases, with 9 bases sitting between them. The CDR3 DNA reads as TGTGCCAGCAGCTTAATTCCAGGGAACTATGGCTACACCTTC. Residues: CASSLIPGNYGYTF.

Points on this clonotype: Given a much more abundant clone one base away, this may be a read error. The V call is TRBV29-1, the J call TRBJ2-7, with D perhaps matching TRBD1 or TRBD2 (5 bases each). The CDR3 sequence is 16 residues long. Germline V gene sequence: CDR1 SQVTM, CDR2 ANQGSEA. V shed 4 bases and J shed 0 bases, with 19 bases lying between them. The CDR3 loop reads CSVVGVRAASSYEQYF. In DNA form, the CDR3 reads TGCAGCGTTGTGGGGGTCAGGGCAGCCAGCTCCTACGAGCAGTACTTC.

To note about this clonotype: Since the CDR3 does not end with the conserved phenylalanine or tryptophan, this likely comes from a read error. The DNA is omitted, as the CDR3 cannot be located on it reliably, and the CDR3 follows TCRdb's listing. The chain carries TRBV24-1 and TRBJ2-5. Counting both end residues, the CDR3 totals 10 amino acids. Per germline, CDR1 KGHDR and CDR2 SFDVKD. The CDR3 sequence: CATSDPQEVV.

This clonotype came up once. The rearrangement uses TRBV5-1 and TRBJ1-1; D unresolved. CDR3 length: 13 residues. Per the germline V gene, CDR1 is SGHRS and CDR2 is YFSETQ. Between the trimmed V and J ends, which lost 2 bases and 6 bases, there was a span of 11 bases. The CDR3 bases are TGCGCCAGCAGCTTCGCGGAGCGGTCTGAAGCTTTCTTT. Translating gives CASSFAERSEAFF. Full variable domain (outside the CDR3, taken from reference TRBV5-1 and TRBJ1-1): KAGVTQTPRYLIKTRGQQVTLSCSPISGHRSVSWYQQTPGQGLQFLFEYFSETQRNKGNFPGRFSGRQFSNSRSEMNVSTLELGDSALYLCASSFAERSEAFFGQGTRLTVV.

Concerning this clonotype itself: A read error is possible here, since a much larger clone lies one base away. The J gene is TRBJ1-4, the V gene TRBV9, with D possibly matching TRBD1 (6 bases). Germline lookup yields CDR1 SGDLS and CDR2 YYNGEE. V was cut by 4 bases and J by 8 bases, with 15 bases left in between. The CDR3 loop spans 14 amino acids. Here the CDR3 reads CASSSARGGEKLFF. The CDR3 DNA reads as TGTGCCAGCAGCTCGGCCAGGGGAGGAGAAAAACTGTTTTTT.

This clonotype was detected a few times. This chain links TRBV6-5 with TRBJ1-1; D gene ambiguous. The V end was cut by 2 bases, the J end by 1 base, with 11 bases between. CDR3 length equals 15 residues. CDR1 MNHEY and CDR2 SVGAGI come from the germline V gene. In DNA form, the CDR3 reads TGTGCCAGCAGTTACGATAACCCCAGGAACACTGAAGCTTTCTTT. The encoded protein is CASSYDNPRNTEAFF.

This clonotype has just a few counts. The rearrangement links TRBV19 to TRBJ1-6; no reliable D call. Deletions cut 0 bases from V and 8 bases from J, with 17 bases between. The CDR3 length is 17 residues. Per germline, CDR1 LNHDA and CDR2 SQIVND (reference sequence). CDR3 in amino acids: CASSIEAGEWMDSPLHF. The CDR3 DNA reads TGTGCCAGTAGTATAGAAGCCGGGGAATGGATGGATTCACCCCTCCACTTT.

This clonotype was counted only a few times. V and J are TRBV10-2 and TRBJ1-5; D remains ambiguous. The CDR3 runs to 14 residues. Per germline, CDR1 WSHSY and CDR2 SAAADI. V lost 6 bases and J 0 bases, leaving 9 bases between the germline ends. In nucleotides, the CDR3 is TGCGCCAGCAGGACTGGGGATAGCAATCAGCCCCAGCATTTT. It encodes CASRTGDSNQPQHF.

This clonotype has only a few counts. V is TRBV12-3 or TRBV12-4 and J is TRBJ1-2; tentative D call: TRBD1 (5 bases). Trimming removed 4 bases at V and 7 bases at J, with 10 bases between. There are 12 residues in the CDR3. The CDR3 reads CASSYGGTGYTF. The CDR3 coding sequence is TGTGCCAGCAGTTACGGAGGGACTGGCTACACCTTC.

The chain joins TRBV5-4 to TRBJ1-6; D ambiguous. V was trimmed by 0 bases and J by 9 bases, leaving 10 bases between them. CDR1 and CDR2 (germline): SGHNT, YYREEE (reference sequence). The CDR3 has 14 amino acids. DNA of the CDR3: TGTGCCAGCAGCTTGGATACAGAGCTTTCACCCCTCCACTTT. Encoded protein: CASSLDTELSPLHF.

This clonotype has more than one count but fewer than ten. This chain joins TRBV19 and TRBJ2-7, with D possibly being TRBD1 (5 bases). The germline V gene encodes CDR1 LNHDA and CDR2 SQIVND (reference sequence). The CDR3 consists of 13 residues. The CDR3 sequence is CAIKATDTYEQYF. CDR3 coding DNA: TGTGCGATTAAGGCTACGGACACCTACGAGCAGTACTTC.

The chain is built from TRBV14 and TRBJ1-4; a weak D match, TRBD1 (5 bases). The germline V gene has CDR1 SGHDN and CDR2 FVKESK. The CDR3 consists of 15 residues. V was shortened by 2 bases and J by 8 bases, with 15 bases between the two germline ends. The CDR3 sequence: CASSQYGGGGEKLFF. The DNA of the CDR3 is TGTGCCAGCAGCCAATATGGCGGGGGTGGAGAAAAACTGTTTTTT.

This rearrangement joins TRBV29-1 to TRBJ2-7; D tentatively fits TRBD1 or TRBD2 (5 bases each). The DNA end lines up better with TRBJ2-1; the J call may be wrong. Germline V gene data show CDR1 as SQVTM and CDR2 as ANQGSEA. CDR3 length: 11 amino acids. CDR3 DNA: TGCAGCGTTGGGACTGGGACGGAGCAGTTCTTC. This encodes CSVGTGTEQFF.

In regard to this clonotype: This may be a read error: a much more frequent sequence differs by one nucleotide. This rearrangement joins TRBV7-6 to TRBJ1-5; no clear D. Germline V gene data show CDR1 as SGHVS and CDR2 as FNYEAQ. The CDR3 has 14 amino acids. The V and J ends lost 0 bases and 3 bases respectively, with 6 bases between them. In nucleotides, the CDR3 is TGTGCCAGCAGCTTAGCAGAACTCAATCAGCCCCAGCATTTT. It is translated as CASSLAELNQPQHF.

The chain has TRBV7-2 and TRBJ2-7, with TRBD1 as a possible D gene (6 bases). The germline V gene has CDR1 SGHTA and CDR2 FQGNSA. The V end lost 5 bases, the J end lost 9 bases, and 14 bases lay between the germline ends. This CDR3 has 12 amino acids. The CDR3 DNA follows: TGTGCCAGCAGCCCAGGGGAAAGGGGGCAGTACTTC. Translating it yields CASSPGERGQYF.

The DNA of the CDR3 is TGTGCCAGCAGGGTTACCCTAGCGGGGGGCCAAGAGACCCAGTACTTC. Protein product: CASRVTLAGGQETQYF. The chain is built from TRBV6-1 and TRBJ2-5; 11 bases map to TRBD2. With 6 bases clipped from V and 1 base from J, the junction kept 7 bases outside the gene matches. This CDR3 spans 16 amino acids. Germline-derived CDR1 and CDR2 are MNHNS and SASEGT.

This clonotype was detected a few times. Here the CDR3 reads CSARDSGGGYYGYTF. For the CDR3, the DNA is TGCAGTGCTAGAGATTCAGGGGGCGGGTACTATGGCTACACCTTC. V is TRBV20-1 and J is TRBJ1-2; 8 nucleotides match TRBD1. The germline V gene has CDR1 DFQATT and CDR2 SNEGSKA (reference sequence). V lost 0 bases and J lost 3; bases outside the gene matches: 6. The CDR3 is made up of 15 amino acids.

In its sample, this clonotype was seen many times. The chain couples TRBV19 to TRBJ1-1; a possible D gene is TRBD1 (6 bases). V lost 4 bases to trimming and J lost 5 bases, with 11 bases between them. The V gene's germline CDR1 is LNHDA and CDR2 SQIVND (reference sequence). CDR3 length: 13 residues. The CDR3 protein is CASSKRGATEAFF. CDR3 coding DNA: TGTGCCAGTAGTAAGCGGGGGGCGACTGAAGCTTTCTTT.

This clonotype has a count of ten or more. The CDR3 is CASGRTNTGELFF. CDR3 sequence (DNA): TGTGCTAGCGGACGGACGAACACCGGGGAGCTGTTTTTT. The J gene is TRBJ2-2, the V gene TRBV19; the D gene is possibly TRBD2 (6 bases). The CDR3 sequence is 13 residues long. CDR1 and CDR2 (germline): LNHDA, SQIVND (reference sequence).